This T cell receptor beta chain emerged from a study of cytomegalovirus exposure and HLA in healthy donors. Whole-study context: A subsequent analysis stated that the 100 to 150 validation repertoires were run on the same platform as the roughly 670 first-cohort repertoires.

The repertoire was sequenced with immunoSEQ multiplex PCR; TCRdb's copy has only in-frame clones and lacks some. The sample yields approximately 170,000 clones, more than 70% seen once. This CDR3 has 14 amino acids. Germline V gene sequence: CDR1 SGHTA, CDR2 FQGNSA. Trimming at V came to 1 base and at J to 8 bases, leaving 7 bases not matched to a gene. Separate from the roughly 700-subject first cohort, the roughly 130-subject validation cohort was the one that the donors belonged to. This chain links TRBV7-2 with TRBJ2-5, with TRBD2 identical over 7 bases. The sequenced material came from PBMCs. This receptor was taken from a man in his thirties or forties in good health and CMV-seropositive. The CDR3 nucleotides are TGTGCCAGCAGCTTAGTGGGGAGGGGTAAAACCCAGTACTTC. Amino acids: CASSLVGRGKTQYF.